This T cell receptor (beta chain) was identified in a study of preoperative IRX-2 immunotherapy in early breast cancer (dated by TCRdb to the late 2010s). Concerning this clone: No antigen is known for it. No much larger clone exists at a distance of one base, and base qualities are not known.

The meaning of the sample's treatment or condition label: preoperative locoregional IRX-2 cytokine immunotherapy. The samples were obtained from a phase Ib study that tested preoperative, locoregional IRX-2 cytokine immunotherapy designed to prime immune responses. Before surgery, IRX-2 was given to the donors, who were patients with early-stage breast cancer. The library was obtained by the immunoSEQ multiplex PCR assay. TCRdb's version of the immuneACCESS table is confined to in-frame rearrangements and falls short of the full clone set. An unresolved V gene accounts for under half of the shortfall where checked; the remainder is of unknown origin. The sample profile shows about 19,000 clones; around four fifths of them were found once. Roughly 1.2% of the sample comes from the top ten. Taken from the germline V gene, the CDR1 and CDR2 loops are KGHSH and LQKENI. Reading from cysteine to phenylalanine, the CDR3 counts 13 amino acids. Only CDR3 DNA remains: 39 bases, in frame from the first base. Trimming removed 5 bases from V and 0 bases from J, leaving 7 bases between the germline ends.

The sequence was collected from a human donor with breast cancer. The chain was built from TRBV18 and TRBJ1-1, with the D segment identity uncertain. The sample consisted of lymph node tissue, taken after IRX-2 immunotherapy. CDR3 protein: CASSSTVNTEAFF. The nucleotides are TGTGCCAGCTCATCGACGGTGAACACTGAAGCTTTCTTT.